The 3 T cell receptor beta chains below come from one sample, sequenced in a study of cytomegalovirus exposure and HLA in healthy donors. The primer mix had 60 Vbeta and 13 Jbeta primers. TCRdb keeps only in-frame clones here, not all; method: immunoSEQ multiplex PCR. The sample contains 160,000 or so clones, roughly three quarters of which appear only once. The specimen was PBMCs. These receptors all come from a man aged 60-69 years in good health and CMV-seronegative.

This chain joins TRBV10-1 and TRBJ2-7; no firm D call. V was shortened by 0 bases and J by 3 bases, with 9 bases between the two germline ends. Germline V CDR1 and CDR2: WNHNN, SYGVQD (reference sequence). This CDR3 has 14 residues. CDR3: CASSESHEDYEQYF. The CDR3 nucleotides are TGCGCCAGCAGTGAGTCCCACGAGGACTACGAGCAGTACTTC.

This chain connects TRBV27 to TRBJ2-1, with D tentatively TRBD1 (5 bases). This CDR3 comprises 15 residues. Trimming left V 8 bases short and J 5 bases short, with 19 bases between. Germline V CDR1 and CDR2: MNHEY, SMNVEV (reference sequence). CDR3 in amino acids: CASRWGLVRNNEQFF. CDR3 DNA: TGTGCCAGCCGATGGGGCCTTGTGCGTAACAATGAGCAGTTCTTC.

This clone was recorded only once. The gene calls are TRBV18 and TRBJ1-1; TRBD1 matches at 10 bases. This CDR3 is 16 amino acids long. Per the germline V gene, CDR1 is KGHSH and CDR2 is LQKENI. The V gene end was trimmed by 4 bases and the J gene end by 3 bases; junction bases not matched to a gene: 8. The CDR3, as DNA: TGTGCCAGCTCACACACCCGGACAGGGGGGGACACTGAAGCTTTCTTT. Translated, it gives CASSHTRTGGDTEAFF.